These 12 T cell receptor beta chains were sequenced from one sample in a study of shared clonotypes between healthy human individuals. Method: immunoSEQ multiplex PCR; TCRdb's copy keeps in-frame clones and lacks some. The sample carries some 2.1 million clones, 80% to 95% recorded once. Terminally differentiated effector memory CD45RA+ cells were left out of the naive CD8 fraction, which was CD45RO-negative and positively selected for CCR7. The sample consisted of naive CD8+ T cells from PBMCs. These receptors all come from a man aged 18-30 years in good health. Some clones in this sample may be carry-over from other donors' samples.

CDR3 in amino acids: CASSFNGPNTEAFF. The CDR3 DNA reads as TGTGCCAGCAGCTTCAACGGCCCGAACACTGAAGCTTTCTTT. This rearrangement joins TRBV7-3 to TRBJ1-1; D is uncertain. The V end was cut by 3 bases, the J end by 1 base, with 9 bases between. Germline V gene lookup returns CDR1 SGHTA and CDR2 FQGTGA. The CDR3 contains 14 residues.

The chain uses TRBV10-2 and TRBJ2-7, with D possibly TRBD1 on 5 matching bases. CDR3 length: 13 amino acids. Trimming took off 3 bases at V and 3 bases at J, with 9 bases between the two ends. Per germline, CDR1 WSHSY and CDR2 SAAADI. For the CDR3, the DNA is TGCGCCAGCAGTGATAGCAGGGACTACGAGCAGTACTTC. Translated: CASSDSRDYEQYF.

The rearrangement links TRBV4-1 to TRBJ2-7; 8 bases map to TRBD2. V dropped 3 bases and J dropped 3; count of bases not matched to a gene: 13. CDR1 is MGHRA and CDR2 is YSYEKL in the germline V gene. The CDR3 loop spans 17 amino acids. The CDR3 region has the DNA TGCGCCAGCAGCCAGTCGGGGGGGATGACTCCCTACTACGAGCAGTACTTC. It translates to CASSQSGGMTPYYEQYF.

The CDR3 sequence: CASSLGQKNTEAFF. In DNA, the CDR3 is TGTGCCAGCAGCTTAGGACAGAAGAACACTGAAGCTTTCTTT. V is TRBV7-9 and J is TRBJ1-1; D perhaps matches TRBD1 (5 bases). The germline V gene encodes CDR1 SEHNR and CDR2 FQNEAQ (reference sequence). Trimming removed 1 base at V and 1 base at J, with 7 bases between. The CDR3 covers 14 residues.

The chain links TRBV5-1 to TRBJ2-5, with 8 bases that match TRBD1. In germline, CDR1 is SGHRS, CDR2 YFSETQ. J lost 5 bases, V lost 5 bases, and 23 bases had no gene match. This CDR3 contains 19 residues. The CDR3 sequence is CASSSPWDRRDPPGETQYF. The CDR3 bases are TGCGCCAGCAGTTCACCCTGGGACAGGCGCGACCCTCCAGGGGAGACCCAGTACTTC.

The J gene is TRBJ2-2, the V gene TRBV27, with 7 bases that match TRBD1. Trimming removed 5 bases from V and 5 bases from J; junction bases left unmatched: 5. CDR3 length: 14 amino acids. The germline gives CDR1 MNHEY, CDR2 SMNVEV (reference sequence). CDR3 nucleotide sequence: TGTGCCAGCAGTCCCTTGGACAGGACCGGGGAGCTGTTTTTT. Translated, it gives CASSPLDRTGELFF.

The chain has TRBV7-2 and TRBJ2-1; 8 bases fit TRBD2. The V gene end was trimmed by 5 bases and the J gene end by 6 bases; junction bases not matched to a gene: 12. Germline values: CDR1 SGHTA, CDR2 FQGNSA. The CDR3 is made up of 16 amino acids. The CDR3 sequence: CASSQEEGLVFNEQFF. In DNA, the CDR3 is TGTGCCAGCAGCCAAGAGGAGGGACTAGTGTTCAATGAGCAGTTCTTC.

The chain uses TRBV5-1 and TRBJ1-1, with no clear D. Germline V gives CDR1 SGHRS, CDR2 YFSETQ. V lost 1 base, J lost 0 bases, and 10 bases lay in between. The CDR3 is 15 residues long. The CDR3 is CASSLYAGVNTEAFF. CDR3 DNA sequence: TGCGCCAGCAGCTTGTACGCCGGGGTGAACACTGAAGCTTTCTTT.

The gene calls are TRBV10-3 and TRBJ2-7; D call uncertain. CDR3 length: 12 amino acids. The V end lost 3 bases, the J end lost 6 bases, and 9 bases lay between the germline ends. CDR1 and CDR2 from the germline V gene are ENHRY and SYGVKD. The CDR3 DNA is TGTGCCATCAGTGATCTTGGTTCCGAGCAGTACTTC. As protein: CAISDLGSEQYF.

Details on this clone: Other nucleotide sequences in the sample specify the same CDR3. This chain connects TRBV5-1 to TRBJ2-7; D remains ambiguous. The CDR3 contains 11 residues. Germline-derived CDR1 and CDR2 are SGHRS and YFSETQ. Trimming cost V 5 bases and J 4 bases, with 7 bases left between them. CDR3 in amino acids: CASRVGYEQYF. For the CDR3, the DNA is TGCGCCAGCAGGGTGGGGTACGAGCAGTACTTC.

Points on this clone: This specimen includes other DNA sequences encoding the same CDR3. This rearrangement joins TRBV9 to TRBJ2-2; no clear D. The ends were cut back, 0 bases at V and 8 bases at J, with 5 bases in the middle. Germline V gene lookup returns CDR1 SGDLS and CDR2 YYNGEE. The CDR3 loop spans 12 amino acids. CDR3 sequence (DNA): TGTGCCAGCAGCGTAGGCAGAGGGGAGCTGTTTTTT. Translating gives CASSVGRGELFF. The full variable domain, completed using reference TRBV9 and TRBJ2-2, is DSGVTQTPKHLITATGQRVTLRCSPRSGDLSVYWYQQSLDQGLQFLIQYYNGEERAKGNILERFSAQQFPDLHSELNLSSLELGDSALYFCASSVGRGELFFGEGSRLTVL.

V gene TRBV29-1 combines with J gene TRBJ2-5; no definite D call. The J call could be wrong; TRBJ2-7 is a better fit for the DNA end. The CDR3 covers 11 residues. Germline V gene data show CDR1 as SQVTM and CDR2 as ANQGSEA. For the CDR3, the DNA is TGCAGCGTTTTGCATAGCTACGAGCAGTACTTC. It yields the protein CSVLHSYEQYF.